One and the same sample provided the 5 T cell receptor beta chains below, sequenced in a study of T cell repertoires in aging, cancer and after chemotherapy. Rearranged V-D-J TRB sequences were amplified with a mixed TRB-A/B primer pool. In TCRdb, the multiplex PCR reads were re-called with MiXCR into one record per CDR3 protein. This table holds some 10,000 distinct CDR3 sequences, more than 35% found once. TCR beta rearrangements were amplified from peripheral blood genomic DNA. Sequenced: blood. These receptors came from a human donor in good health.

This clonotype was detected a few times. This rearrangement joins TRBV29-1 to TRBJ1-5, with a weak D call TRBD1 (5 bases). Germline values: CDR1 SQVTM, CDR2 ANQGSEA. V was shortened by 5 bases and J by 4 bases, with 15 bases between the two germline ends. The CDR3 length is 14 residues. DNA for the CDR3: TGCAGCGTTCAAAAGGACGGACAAAATCAGCCCCAGCATTTT. This codes for CSVQKDGQNQPQHF. The whole variable domain, remainder taken from reference TRBV29-1 and TRBJ1-5, is SAVISQKPSRDICQRGTSLTIQCQVDSQVTMMFWYRQQPGQSLTLIATANQGSEATYESGFVIDKFPISRPNLTFSTLTVSNMSPEDSSIYLCSVQKDGQNQPQHFGDGTRLSIL.

This clonotype is medium-sized in the sample. The chain uses TRBV6-1 and TRBJ1-2, with a possible D match to TRBD1 (6 bases). The CDR3 runs to 13 residues. The V gene's germline CDR1 is MNHNS and CDR2 SASEGT. Trimming removed 3 bases from V and 6 bases from J, with 11 bases in between. CDR3 nucleotide sequence: TGTGCCAGCAGTGATGAACAGGGCCATGGCTACACCTTC. This sequence encodes CASSDEQGHGYTF.

In its sample, this clonotype ranks as medium-sized. The J gene is TRBJ1-2, the V gene TRBV29-1, with D maybe TRBD1 (5 bases). This CDR3 comprises 13 residues. V was shortened by 6 bases and J by 2 bases, with 13 bases between the two germline ends. Looked up from germline, CDR1 is SQVTM and CDR2 is ANQGSEA. CDR3 coding DNA: TGCAGCGTGGGCGGGGGATCGAACTATGGCTACACCTTC. Translated: CSVGGGSNYGYTF.

This clonotype came up a few times. The chain combines TRBV12-3 or TRBV12-4 with TRBJ1-6; D may be TRBD1 (5 bases). V gave up 3 bases and J gave up 4 bases, with 7 bases separating them. The CDR3 covers 14 residues. The CDR3 DNA follows: TGTGCCAGCAGTTTCAGACAGTATAATTCACCCCTCCACTTT. It is translated as CASSFRQYNSPLHF.

The J gene is TRBJ2-3, the V gene TRBV30; 10 positions agree with TRBD2. Germline CDR1 GTSNPN, CDR2 SVGIG (reference sequence). Germline trimming cut 2 bases from V and 5 bases from J; bases unmatched to any gene: 7. This CDR3 comprises 15 residues. The CDR3 is CAWSRSGGAGDTQYF. Written as DNA, the CDR3 is TGTGCCTGGAGTAGGAGCGGGGGGGCGGGAGATACGCAGTATTTT. Supplemented by reference TRBV30 and TRBJ2-3, the full variable domain reads SQTIHQWPATLVQPVGSPLSLECTVEGTSNPNLYWYRQAAGRGLQLLFYSVGIGQISSEVPQNLSASRPQDRQFILSSKKLLLSDSGFYLCAWSRSGGAGDTQYFGPGTRLTVL.